This entry is about one T cell receptor beta chain. Its antigen is unknown. These data belong to a study of Graves' ophthalmopathy and Graves' hyperthyroidism. Turning to the study itself: The blood sample was drawn at first diagnosis and before any treatment.

Between the trimmed V and J ends, which lost 6 bases and 1 base, there was a span of 12 bases. Germline V CDR1 and CDR2: MDHEN, SYDVKM. CDR3 length: 15 residues. Notes on the study in general: The blood repertoire also included most expanded thyroid clonotypes above 0.001 frequency.

Amplified TCR beta CDR3 regions were obtained using RNA transcripts as template. Second-round multiplex PCR came after a first-round RT-PCR that employed HTBI primers. TCRdb analysed the multiplex PCR reads with MiXCR anew, one entry per CDR3 protein. The table records about 410,000 distinct CDR3 sequences, around 18% of them present only once. Ophthalmopathic donors had moderate-to-severe activity, CAS ≥3 and NOSPECS ≥4, with disease that had lasted under 3 months. Patients with other autoimmune diseases, uncontrolled infections, pregnancy or lactation were excluded. The chain couples TRBV28 to TRBJ2-2, with D tentatively TRBD1 (5 bases). Material: peripheral blood. The receptor's source is a woman younger than 30 with Graves' ophthalmopathy. DNA of the CDR3: TGTGCCAGCAGCAAAGACAGCCGGAACACCGGGGAGCTGTTTTTT. Protein product: CASSKDSRNTGELFF.